This T cell receptor (beta chain) comes out of a study of identical twins. CDR1 is SGHRS and CDR2 is YFSETQ in the germline V gene. Between the trimmed V and J ends, which lost 4 bases and 7 bases, there was a span of 15 bases. This CDR3 is 13 amino acids long. It was template switching that added a universal primer site, and there were unique molecular identifiers on the cDNA. From the 5' RACE reads, TCRdb called clonotypes with MiXCR, one entry per CDR3 protein. The table lists 450,000 or so distinct CDR3 sequences, 12% to 15% of them singletons. These sequences were also reported in another study, on yellow fever vaccine responses in identical twins.

What was sequenced was CD4+ T cells sorted from blood. This sequence joins TRBV5-1 and TRBJ2-7; TRBD1 might be the D (5 bases). This sequence originates from a young woman in good health. This CDR3 is CASSRDTGIEQYF. In nucleotides, the CDR3 is TGCGCCAGCAGCCGAGATACAGGTATTGAGCAGTACTTC.